These 31 T cell receptor beta chains were sequenced from one sample in a study of T cell responses to AZD1222 COVID-19 vaccine. This table comes from immunoSEQ multiplex PCR, and its TCRdb copy is limited to in-frame clones, with some not included. The data hold some 140,000 clones, with over 80% observed a single time. The input for sequencing was peripheral blood, taken 28 days after the second AZD1222 dose. These receptors came from an adult who received the AZD1222 COVID-19 vaccine.

The J gene is TRBJ2-3, the V gene TRBV4-2; the D gene is possibly TRBD1 (5 bases). This CDR3 comprises 16 residues. With 0 bases removed from V and 8 bases from J, the gap between germline ends came to 18 bases. Per the germline V gene, CDR1 is LGHNA and CDR2 is YNFKEQ. The CDR3 here is CASSQDEQGPVGTQYF. CDR3 DNA: TGTGCCAGCAGCCAAGATGAGCAGGGCCCCGTGGGTACGCAGTATTTT.

This clone has just one count. The chain is built from TRBV27 and TRBJ2-7; D might be TRBD2 (5 bases). Trimming took 4 bases from V and 2 from J, leaving 15 bases between them. This CDR3 comprises 15 residues. CDR1 and CDR2 (germline): MNHEY, SMNVEV (reference sequence). The CDR3 sequence: CASSSHLGSTYEQYF. The CDR3 DNA reads as TGTGCCAGCAGTTCCCATTTAGGGAGCACCTACGAGCAGTACTTC.

The chain carries TRBV4-2 and TRBJ1-1, with unresolved D. Germline CDR1 LGHNA, CDR2 YNFKEQ. V lost 1 base and J 5 bases, leaving 5 bases between the germline ends. CDR3 length: 12 amino acids. CDR3 amino acids: CASSQGRTEAFF. CDR3 coding DNA: TGTGCCAGCAGCCAAGGGAGAACTGAAGCTTTCTTT.

The CDR3 DNA reads as TGTGCCAGCAGTTTTTACACCCCCGCCCTCGAAGGGGCTTTCTTT. This sequence encodes CASSFYTPALEGAFF. The V and J genes are TRBV28 and TRBJ1-1; no clear D gene. V was pared by 3 bases and J by 11 bases, with 22 bases between. Germline V gene sequence: CDR1 MDHEN, CDR2 SYDVKM. The CDR3 contains 15 residues.

V gene TRBV29-1 combines with J gene TRBJ1-1; no firm D call. Germline CDR1 is SQVTM and CDR2 is ANQGSEA. The CDR3 has 15 residues. V shed 5 bases and J shed 1 base, with 17 bases lying between them. DNA for the CDR3: TGCAGCGTTCTGGTGGAGAGAGTATCGAACACTGAAGCTTTCTTT. It specifies CSVLVERVSNTEAFF.

The chain carries TRBV7-3 and TRBJ2-5; 8 nucleotides match TRBD2. Germline V gene data show CDR1 as SGHTA and CDR2 as FQGTGA. This CDR3 spans 14 amino acids. The V gene end was trimmed by 2 bases and the J gene end by 5 bases; junction bases not matched to a gene: 4. The CDR3 reads CASSLGGGRETQYF. CDR3 in DNA: TGTGCCAGCAGCTTAGGCGGGGGGAGGGAGACCCAGTACTTC.

The chain carries TRBV3-1 (or the pseudogene TRBV3-2) and TRBJ2-7; D gene uncertain. The ends were cut back, 5 bases at V and 6 bases at J, with 14 bases in the middle. Germline V gene data show CDR1 as LGHDT and CDR2 as YNNKEL (reference sequence). There are 13 residues in the CDR3. This chain's CDR3 is CASSYQVGLEQYF. The CDR3 nucleotides are TGTGCCAGCAGCTATCAGGTCGGTCTCGAGCAGTACTTC.

This chain connects TRBV6-5 to TRBJ2-7; weak D call: TRBD1 (5 bases). This CDR3 comprises 12 residues. The ends were cut back, 11 bases at V and 0 bases at J, with 11 bases in the middle. CDR1 is MNHEY and CDR2 is SVGAGI in the germline V gene. The CDR3, as DNA: TGTGCCTCCGACAGTTACTCCTACGAGCAGTACTTC. Translating gives CASDSYSYEQYF.

This clone was observed a single time. This chain joins TRBV12-5 and TRBJ1-4; no reliable D call. Germline-derived CDR1 and CDR2 are LGHNT and FRNRAP. Trimming removed 3 bases from V and 14 bases from J, with 25 bases in between. The CDR3 sequence is 16 residues long. CDR3 protein: CASGFALPTRPPRLFF. The CDR3 bases are TGTGCTAGTGGTTTTGCCCTGCCCACAAGGCCCCCAAGGCTGTTTTTT.

The J gene is TRBJ2-3, the V gene TRBV7-2, with 13 bases fitting TRBD2. CDR3 size: 17 residues. Germline CDR1 reads SGHTA; CDR2 reads FQGNSA. Losses at the gene ends were 5 bases for V and 3 bases for J; bases not matched to a gene: 8. CDR3 loop: CASSPTSGGDYTDTQYF. CDR3 coding DNA: TGTGCCAGCAGCCCTACTAGCGGGGGGGACTATACAGATACGCAGTATTTT.

The gene calls are TRBV9 and TRBJ2-1; possible D gene TRBD1, 5 bases. Deletions cut 4 bases from V and 3 bases from J, with 14 bases between. This CDR3 is built from 15 residues. CDR1 is SGDLS and CDR2 is YYNGEE in the germline V gene. In nucleotides, the CDR3 is TGTGCCAGCAGCCCCTTAGGACAAAGCTACAATGAGCAGTTCTTC. Encoded protein: CASSPLGQSYNEQFF.

This clone was observed once. The genes are TRBV5-1 and TRBJ1-4; D may be TRBD1 (5 bases). V was cut by 1 base and J by 4 bases, with 11 bases left in between. This CDR3 comprises 15 residues. From germline, CDR1 is SGHRS and CDR2 YFSETQ. CDR3 sequence reads: CASSLRGPVNEKLFF. The CDR3 coding sequence is TGCGCCAGCAGCTTGAGGGGACCGGTTAATGAAAAACTGTTTTTT.

The rearrangement joins TRBV7-9 to TRBJ1-6; the D is unclear. Trimming stripped 1 base from V and 9 bases from J, with 10 bases between. The CDR3 is 14 residues long. Germline assignment: CDR1 SEHNR and CDR2 FQNEAQ (reference sequence). CDR3 nucleotide sequence: TGTGCCAGCAGCTTAGGACACCCGGGTTCACCCCTCCACTTT. Residues: CASSLGHPGSPLHF. The complete variable domain, with remaining parts taken from reference TRBV7-9 and TRBJ1-6, reads DTGVSQNPRHKITKRGQNVTFRCDPISEHNRLYWYRQTLGQGPEFLTYFQNEAQLEKSRLLSDRFSAERPKGSFSTLEIQRTEQGDSAMYLCASSLGHPGSPLHFGNGTRLTVT.

On this clone: An end of the junction differs from the germline gene, which may be a read error. The V gene is TRBV5-6, the J gene TRBJ2-5, with D hard to call. In germline, CDR1 is SGHDT, CDR2 YYEEEE. The CDR3 loop spans 12 amino acids. CDR3 DNA sequence: TGTGCCAGCAGCTTGGACCAGGAGACCCAGTACTTC. It specifies CASSLDQETQYF. The whole variable domain, filled in from reference TRBV5-6 and TRBJ2-5, reads DAGVTQSPTHLIKTRGQQVTLRCSPKSGHDTVSWYQQALGQGPQFIFQYYEEEERQRGNFPDRFSGHQFPNYSSELNVNALLLGDSALYLCASSLDQETQYFGPGTRLLVL.

This sequence joins TRBV29-1 and TRBJ1-1, with D perhaps TRBD1 (5 bases). V lost 6 bases and J lost 3, with 14 bases in between. CDR1 SQVTM and CDR2 ANQGSEA come from the germline V gene. This CDR3 is 13 amino acids long. The CDR3 coding sequence is TGCAGCGTCGGGGGAGCCTCGGACACTGAAGCTTTCTTT. Translation: CSVGGASDTEAFF.

The rearrangement links TRBV7-8 to TRBJ1-1; TRBD1 agrees at 9 bases. Trimming cost V 4 bases and J 1 base; bases outside gene matches: 7. This CDR3 contains 16 residues. Looked up from germline, CDR1 is SGHVS and CDR2 is FQNEAQ. DNA for the CDR3: TGTGCCAGCAGCTCCCGAGCGGGACAGGGGAACACTGAAGCTTTCTTT. Its protein product is CASSSRAGQGNTEAFF.

The V and J genes are TRBV2 and TRBJ2-1, with a weak D call TRBD1 (6 bases). V shed 9 bases and J shed 7 bases, with 19 bases lying between them. In germline, CDR1 is SNHLY, CDR2 FYNNEI. CDR3 length equals 14 residues. CDR3 residues: CASADQGTLNEQFF. The CDR3 coding sequence is TGTGCCAGTGCGGATCAGGGGACGTTAAATGAGCAGTTCTTC.

The J gene is TRBJ2-1, the V gene TRBV3-1 (or the pseudogene TRBV3-2); 7 nucleotides align to TRBD2. The V gene's germline CDR1 is LGHDT and CDR2 YNNKEL (reference sequence). The J segment lost 0 bases and the V segment lost 1 base, leaving 3 bases of the junction unmatched. This CDR3 spans 16 amino acids. CDR3 region: CASSQVGGGSYNEQFF. Written as DNA, the CDR3 is TGTGCCAGCAGCCAAGTGGGCGGGGGCTCCTACAATGAGCAGTTCTTC.

V and J are TRBV4-2 and TRBJ1-4, with 9 bases that match TRBD1. V lost 0 bases to trimming and J lost 7 bases; unmatched junction nucleotides: 6. The CDR3 totals 16 residues. Germline assignment: CDR1 LGHNA and CDR2 YNFKEQ. The CDR3 protein is CASSQDATGGAEKLFF. Written as DNA, the CDR3 is TGTGCCAGCAGCCAAGATGCGACAGGGGGGGCTGAAAAACTGTTTTTT.

The rearrangement uses TRBV28 and TRBJ1-2, with D maybe TRBD1 (6 bases). Germline assignment: CDR1 MDHEN and CDR2 SYDVKM. This CDR3 contains 14 residues. With 5 bases removed from V and 3 bases from J, the gap between germline ends came to 13 bases. The CDR3 DNA reads TGTGCCAGCAGTGTGTTTTCAGGGGACTATGGCTACACCTTC. It specifies CASSVFSGDYGYTF.

This chain uses TRBV5-4 with TRBJ2-1; D unclear. V was trimmed by 3 bases and J by 8 bases, leaving 21 bases between them. Germline values: CDR1 SGHNT, CDR2 YYREEE (reference sequence). The CDR3 sequence is 16 residues long. The CDR3 DNA is TGTGCCAGCAGCTCCGAGCGAGACTTCCCCTCCCATGAGCAGTTCTTC. This encodes CASSSERDFPSHEQFF.

This chain joins TRBV4-2 and TRBJ1-5; D remains ambiguous. The germline V gene has CDR1 LGHNA and CDR2 YNFKEQ. V lost 0 bases and J 0 bases, leaving 15 bases between the germline ends. CDR3 size: 18 residues. In DNA form, the CDR3 reads TGTGCCAGCAGCCAAGAAGTGGTCCCGGGGTTTAGCAATCAGCCCCAGCATTTT. Its translation: CASSQEVVPGFSNQPQHF.

The V gene is TRBV30, the J gene TRBJ2-7; D remains ambiguous. Trimming stripped 3 bases from V and 2 bases from J, with 11 bases between. Germline V gives CDR1 GTSNPN, CDR2 SVGIG (reference sequence). CDR3 size: 13 residues. CDR3 DNA sequence: TGTGCCTGGAGCGGCAACGGAGCCTACGAGCAGTACTTC. Translation gives CAWSGNGAYEQYF.

V gene TRBV21-1 combines with J gene TRBJ1-2; the table calls TRBD1, which could not be checked here. TRBV21-1 is a pseudogene. The CDR3 sequence is 17 residues long. For the CDR3, the DNA is TGTGCCAGCAGCAAAGCGAGGACAGGGGGCGAGATCTATGGCTACACCTTC. Its translation: CASSKARTGGEIYGYTF.

The chain joins TRBV7-2 to TRBJ1-5; D is ambiguous. The germline V gene encodes CDR1 SGHTA and CDR2 FQGNSA. With 0 bases removed from V and 4 bases from J, the gap between germline ends came to 4 bases. CDR3 size: 13 residues. The CDR3, as DNA: TGTGCCAGCAGCTTAGCGGAGAATCAGCCCCAGCATTTT. Residues: CASSLAENQPQHF.

The chain employs TRBV27 and TRBJ2-2; perhaps TRBD1 as D (6 bases). CDR1 is MNHEY, CDR2 SMNVEV, per germline (reference sequence). The V end was cut by 0 bases, the J end by 3 bases, with 8 bases between. The CDR3 is made up of 15 amino acids. CDR3 DNA: TGTGCCAGCAGTTTATCGCAGGGGTACACCGGGGAGCTGTTTTTT. The encoded protein is CASSLSQGYTGELFF.

V gene TRBV7-9 combines with J gene TRBJ2-7; a possible D gene is TRBD2 (5 bases). The CDR3 consists of 13 residues. Trimming stripped 5 bases from V and 3 bases from J, with 11 bases between. The germline V gene encodes CDR1 SEHNR and CDR2 FQNEAQ (reference sequence). CDR3 in DNA: TGTGCCAGCAGCCCGAACCGGGACTACGAGCAGTACTTC. It specifies CASSPNRDYEQYF.

The chain is built from TRBV10-3 and TRBJ1-2, with 8 bases lining up with TRBD1. The CDR3 spans 14 residues. V lost 3 bases to trimming and J lost 6 bases; unmatched junction nucleotides: 6. Germline assignment: CDR1 ENHRY and CDR2 SYGVKD. Written as DNA, the CDR3 is TGTGCCATCAGTGATCAGGGGGCGGCCCATGGCTACACCTTC. Amino acids: CAISDQGAAHGYTF.

This sequence joins TRBV7-8 and TRBJ1-3; D unclear. Trimming pared 5 bases from V and 3 bases from J, leaving 5 bases between. Germline V gene sequence: CDR1 SGHVS, CDR2 FQNEAQ. The CDR3 contains 12 residues. CDR3: CASSPYGNTIYF. CDR3 DNA: TGTGCCAGCAGCCCCTATGGAAACACCATATATTTT.

The chain carries TRBV27 and TRBJ2-7, with D possibly called TRBD1 or TRBD2 (6 bases each). V gave up 5 bases and J gave up 3 bases, with 14 bases separating them. CDR3 length: 14 residues. Germline V gene sequence: CDR1 MNHEY, CDR2 SMNVEV (reference sequence). CDR3: CASSRGTPYYEQYF. The CDR3 DNA reads TGTGCCAGCAGTCGGGGGACACCCTACTACGAGCAGTACTTC.

J is TRBJ1-5 and V is TRBV7-2, with 7 bases fitting TRBD1. The CDR3 is 13 residues long. Germline CDR1 reads SGHTA; CDR2 reads FQGNSA. V lost 1 base to trimming and J lost 16 bases; unmatched junction nucleotides: 10. In DNA form, the CDR3 reads TGTGCCAGCAGCTTAGGGGACAGCCTCGATCGACATTTT. It codes for CASSLGDSLDRHF. Supplemented by reference TRBV7-2 and TRBJ1-5, the full variable domain reads GAGVSQSPSNKVTEKGKDVELRCDPISGHTALYWYRQSLGQGLEFLIYFQGNSAPDKSGLPSDRFSAERTGGSVSTLTIQRTQQEDSAVYLCASSLGDSLDRHFGDGTRLSIL.